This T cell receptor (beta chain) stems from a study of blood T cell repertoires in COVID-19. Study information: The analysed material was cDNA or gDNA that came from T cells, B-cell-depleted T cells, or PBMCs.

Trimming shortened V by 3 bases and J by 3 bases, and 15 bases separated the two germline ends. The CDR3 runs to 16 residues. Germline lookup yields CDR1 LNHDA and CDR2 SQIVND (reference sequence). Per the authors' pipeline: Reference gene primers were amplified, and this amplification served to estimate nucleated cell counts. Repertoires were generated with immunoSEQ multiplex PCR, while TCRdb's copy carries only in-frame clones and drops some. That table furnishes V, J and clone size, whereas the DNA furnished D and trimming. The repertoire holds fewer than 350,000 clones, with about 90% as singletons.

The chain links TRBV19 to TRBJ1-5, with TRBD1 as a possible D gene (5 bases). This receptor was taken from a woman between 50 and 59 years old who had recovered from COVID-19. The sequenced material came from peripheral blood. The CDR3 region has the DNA TGTGCCAGTAGTATTTTCGGAGGGGCGGTCAATCAGCCCCAGCATTTT. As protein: CASSIFGGAVNQPQHF.